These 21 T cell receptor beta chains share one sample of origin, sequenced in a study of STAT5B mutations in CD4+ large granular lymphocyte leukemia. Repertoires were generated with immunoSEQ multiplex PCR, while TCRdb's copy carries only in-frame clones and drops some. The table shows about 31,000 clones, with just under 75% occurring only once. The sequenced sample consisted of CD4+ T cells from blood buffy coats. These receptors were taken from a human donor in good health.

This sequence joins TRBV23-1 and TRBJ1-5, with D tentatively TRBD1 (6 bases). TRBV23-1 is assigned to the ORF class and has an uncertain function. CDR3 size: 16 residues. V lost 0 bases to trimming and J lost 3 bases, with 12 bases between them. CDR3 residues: CASSQSNREINQPQHF. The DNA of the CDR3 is TGCGCCAGCAGTCAATCGAACAGGGAAATCAATCAGCCCCAGCATTTT.

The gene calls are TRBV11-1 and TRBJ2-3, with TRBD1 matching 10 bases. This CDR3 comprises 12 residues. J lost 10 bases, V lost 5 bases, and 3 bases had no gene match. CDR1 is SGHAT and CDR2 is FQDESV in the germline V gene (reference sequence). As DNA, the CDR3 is TGTGCCAGCAGCCCCGGACAGGGGGCGCAGTATTTT. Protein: CASSPGQGAQYF.

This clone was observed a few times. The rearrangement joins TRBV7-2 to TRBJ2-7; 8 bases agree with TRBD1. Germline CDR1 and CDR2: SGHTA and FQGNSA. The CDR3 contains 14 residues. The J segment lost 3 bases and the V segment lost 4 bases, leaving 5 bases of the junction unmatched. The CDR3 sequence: CASSSRQGNYEQYF. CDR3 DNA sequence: TGTGCCAGCAGCTCACGACAGGGGAACTACGAGCAGTACTTC.

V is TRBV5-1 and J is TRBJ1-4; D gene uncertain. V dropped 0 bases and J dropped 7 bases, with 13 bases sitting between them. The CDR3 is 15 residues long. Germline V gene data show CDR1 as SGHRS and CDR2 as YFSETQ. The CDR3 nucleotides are TGCGCCAGCAGCTTGGACCCATCAAGCAGTGAAAAACTGTTTTTT. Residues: CASSLDPSSSEKLFF.

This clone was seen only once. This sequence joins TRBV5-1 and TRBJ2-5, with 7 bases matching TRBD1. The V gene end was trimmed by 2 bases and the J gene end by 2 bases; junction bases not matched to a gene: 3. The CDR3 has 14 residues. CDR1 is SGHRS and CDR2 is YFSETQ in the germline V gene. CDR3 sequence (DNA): TGCGCCAGCAGCTTACAGGGGCCACAAGAGACCCAGTACTTC. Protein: CASSLQGPQETQYF.

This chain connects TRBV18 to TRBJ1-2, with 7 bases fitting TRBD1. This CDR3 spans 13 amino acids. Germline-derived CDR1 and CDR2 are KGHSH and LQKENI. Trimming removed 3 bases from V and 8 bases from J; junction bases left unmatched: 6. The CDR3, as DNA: TGTGCCAGCTCACCTACTGGACAGGAAGGCTACACCTTC. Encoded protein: CASSPTGQEGYTF.

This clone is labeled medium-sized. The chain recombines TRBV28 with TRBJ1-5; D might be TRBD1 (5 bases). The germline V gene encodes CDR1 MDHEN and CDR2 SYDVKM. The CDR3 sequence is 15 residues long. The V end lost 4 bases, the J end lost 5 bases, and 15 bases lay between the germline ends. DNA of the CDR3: TGTGCCAGCAGTTCAACTGGGACGGGCTATCAGCCCCAGCATTTT. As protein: CASSSTGTGYQPQHF.

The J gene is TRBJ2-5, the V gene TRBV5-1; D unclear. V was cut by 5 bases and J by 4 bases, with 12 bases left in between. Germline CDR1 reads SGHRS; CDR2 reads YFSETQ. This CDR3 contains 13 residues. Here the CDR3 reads CASRVRPGETQYF. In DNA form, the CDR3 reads TGCGCCAGCAGGGTTCGCCCGGGAGAGACCCAGTACTTC.

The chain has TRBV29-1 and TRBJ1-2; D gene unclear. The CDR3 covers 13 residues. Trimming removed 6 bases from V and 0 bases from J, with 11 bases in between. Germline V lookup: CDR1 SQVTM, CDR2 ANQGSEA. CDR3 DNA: TGCAGCGTCCCGACGGGAGCTAACTATGGCTACACCTTC. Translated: CSVPTGANYGYTF.

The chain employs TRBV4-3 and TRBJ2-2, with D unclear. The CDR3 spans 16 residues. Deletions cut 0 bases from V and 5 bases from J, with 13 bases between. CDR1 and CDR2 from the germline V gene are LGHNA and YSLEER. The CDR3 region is CASSQDLPGSTGELFF. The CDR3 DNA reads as TGCGCCAGCAGCCAAGATCTTCCAGGAAGTACCGGGGAGCTGTTTTTT.

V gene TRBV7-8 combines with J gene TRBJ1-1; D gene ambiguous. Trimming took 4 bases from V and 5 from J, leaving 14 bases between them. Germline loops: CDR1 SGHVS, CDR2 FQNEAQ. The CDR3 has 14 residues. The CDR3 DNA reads TGTGCCAGCAGCTCCCACGACGGGGTTACTGAAGCTTTCTTT. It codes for CASSSHDGVTEAFF.

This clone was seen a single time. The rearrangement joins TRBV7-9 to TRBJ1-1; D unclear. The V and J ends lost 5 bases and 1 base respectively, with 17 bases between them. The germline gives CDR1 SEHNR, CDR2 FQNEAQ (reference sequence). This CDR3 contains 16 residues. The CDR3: CASSASLGSENTEAFF. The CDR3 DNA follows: TGTGCCAGCAGCGCATCCTTGGGGTCAGAGAACACTGAAGCTTTCTTT.

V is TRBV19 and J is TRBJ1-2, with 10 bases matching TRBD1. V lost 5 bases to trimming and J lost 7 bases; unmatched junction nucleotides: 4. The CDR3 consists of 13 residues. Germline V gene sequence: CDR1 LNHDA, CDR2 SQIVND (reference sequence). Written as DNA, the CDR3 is TGTGCCAGTAGTCTACGGACAGGGGGTGGCTACACCTTC. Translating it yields CASSLRTGGGYTF.

The CDR3 sequence: CASSSDGTQPQHF. The DNA for the CDR3 is TGTGCCAGCAGCTCGGACGGAACTCAGCCCCAGCATTTT. J is TRBJ1-5 and V is TRBV11-2; D uncertain. The CDR3 sequence is 13 residues long. V was clipped by 4 bases and J by 6 bases, with 10 bases between them. Germline lookup yields CDR1 SGHAT and CDR2 FQNNGV.

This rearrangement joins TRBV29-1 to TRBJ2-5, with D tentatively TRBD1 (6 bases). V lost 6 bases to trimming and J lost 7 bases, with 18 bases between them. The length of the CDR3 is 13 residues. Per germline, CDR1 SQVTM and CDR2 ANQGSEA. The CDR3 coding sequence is TGCAGCGTCGACGACCCAGGGGTCGGGACCCAGTACTTC. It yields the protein CSVDDPGVGTQYF.

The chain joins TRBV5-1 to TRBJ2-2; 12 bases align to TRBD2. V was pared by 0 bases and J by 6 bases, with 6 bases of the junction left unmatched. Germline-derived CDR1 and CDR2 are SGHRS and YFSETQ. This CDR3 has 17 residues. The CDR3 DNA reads TGCGCCAGCAGCTTGGTAGGACTAGCGGGATTTGCCGGGGAGCTGTTTTTT. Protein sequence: CASSLVGLAGFAGELFF.

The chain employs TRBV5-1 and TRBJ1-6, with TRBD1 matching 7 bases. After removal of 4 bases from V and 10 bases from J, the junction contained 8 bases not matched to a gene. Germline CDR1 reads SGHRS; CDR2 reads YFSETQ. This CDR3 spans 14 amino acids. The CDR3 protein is CASSPSGGGSPLHF. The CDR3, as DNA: TGCGCCAGCAGCCCCTCGGGAGGGGGCTCACCCCTCCACTTT.

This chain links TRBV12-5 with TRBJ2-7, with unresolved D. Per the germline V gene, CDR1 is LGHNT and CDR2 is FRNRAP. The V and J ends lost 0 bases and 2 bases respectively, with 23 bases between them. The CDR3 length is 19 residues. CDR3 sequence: CASGLVLSTQDVHAYEQYF. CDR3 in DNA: TGTGCTAGTGGTTTGGTACTCTCGACCCAGGACGTACATGCCTACGAGCAGTACTTC.

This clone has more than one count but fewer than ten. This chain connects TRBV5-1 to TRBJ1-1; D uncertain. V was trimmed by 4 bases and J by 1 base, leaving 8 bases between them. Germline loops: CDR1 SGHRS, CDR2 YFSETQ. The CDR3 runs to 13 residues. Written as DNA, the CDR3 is TGCGCCAGCAGCCCTGGAGCGAACACTGAAGCTTTCTTT. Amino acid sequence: CASSPGANTEAFF.

CDR3 in DNA: TGTGCCAGCAGTGACCTGGGGGGGGATAACACCGGGGAGCTGTTTTTT. Translated: CASSDLGGDNTGELFF. The chain joins TRBV6-1 to TRBJ2-2, with TRBD2 matching over 7 bases. The CDR3 is 16 amino acids. J was trimmed by 2 bases and V by 3 bases; bases with no gene match: 6. CDR1 and CDR2 (germline): MNHNS, SASEGT.

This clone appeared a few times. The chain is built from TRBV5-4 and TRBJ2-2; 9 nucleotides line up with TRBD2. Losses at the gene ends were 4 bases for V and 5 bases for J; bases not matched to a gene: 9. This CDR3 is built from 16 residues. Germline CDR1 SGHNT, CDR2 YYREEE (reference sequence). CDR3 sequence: CASSPGLARRTGELFF. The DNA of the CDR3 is TGTGCCAGCAGCCCGGGACTAGCTAGGAGAACCGGGGAGCTGTTTTTT.